The sequence of this T cell receptor (beta chain) was determined in a study of cytomegalovirus exposure and HLA in healthy donors (TCRdb year 2017). In the study overall: In an earlier analysis of 550 to 750 of the donors, 250 to 300 Gb of sequence data and 90 million to 120 million unique TCR beta sequences from roughly 180 million T cells were reported. An early release that covered several hundred HLA-typed donors contained approximately 300 gigabases of sequencing data and some 87 million unique TCR sequences. The genetic ancestry cluster associated with self-reported Caucasian donors included around 76% of the 300 to 400 genotyped donors. The study aimed to test whether signatures of past pathogen exposure could be identified by cataloging public T cell receptors. The study profiled the T cell repertoires of hundreds of subjects by immunosequencing and related them to cytomegalovirus serostatus. Along with the roughly 710-subject first cohort, a separate validation cohort of over a hundred different subjects was used. High-throughput TCR immunosequencing, statistical association of individual TCRs with disease status, and machine learning were combined to predict cytomegalovirus infection status. To study patterns of TCR occurrence, a later analysis re-analyzed previously published TCR beta repertoires from more than 550 donors and added high-resolution HLA genotyping. The later analysis used no new phenotypic data to find candidate immune exposures, relying instead on TCR beta sequences and their occurrence across donors. In an earlier analysis of 587 of the donors, high-throughput TCR beta sequencing was used to judge whether each TCR beta V gene segment behaved as functional or pseudogenic. Donor age, sex, ethnicity and CMV serostatus were collected together with the repertoire data. A later genetic analysis took genome-wide SNP genotypes for about three fifths of the 666 donors and used that subset as a discovery cohort. All discovery cohort repertoires had been generated using a single sequencing platform. HLA typing covered class I and class II loci at four-digit resolution. Typing coverage differed by locus: A, B, C, DRB1 and DQB1 were typed in about 629-640 donors, DQA1 in about 510, DPA1 in 600 to 610, and DPB1 in approximately 450. Because of strong linkage in the cohort, five DR-DQ haplotypes were treated as single units for association and clustering. Among around 400 genotyped donors of the cohort, an average of approximately 250,000 unique TCR beta nucleotide sequences were sequenced per donor, approximately 20% of them non-productive. Overall results and qualifications from the work: A later analysis reported that several top co-occurrence clusters appeared linked to parvovirus B19, influenza, CMV and Epstein-Barr virus. Because the 87-base-pair reads could not distinguish some IMGT-functional V segments, including TRBV6-2 and TRBV6-3, those segments were excluded. In a later analysis, most CMV-associated TCR beta chains were found to appear HLA-restricted, with HLA associations seemingly driven largely by CMV exposure. It was suggested by the authors that the approach could potentially be generalized to other disease states and immunological phenotypes. In a later analysis, 16,951 TCR beta sequences were associated with specific HLA alleles at a false discovery rate of 0.05. Strong co-occurrence of HLA alleles, especially DR and DQ, made assigning TCR associations to individual alleles difficult. While some public TCRs were present in many individuals, most TCR sequences turned up only very rarely across donors. CMV serostatus was the only immune exposure information available for the cohort. Because counts were too low, around 17 rarely observed V segments, including chromosome 9 orphons, were left out of the earlier analysis of a few hundred of the donors. In both the original and validation cohorts, the classifier was reported to diagnose cytomegalovirus status with high specificity and sensitivity. In a later analysis, HLA-associated TCR beta chains showed more clonal expansion and lower generation probabilities than non-associated chains that were equally common. In this cohort, only TCR beta chains were sequenced, and detectable features were limited by the absence of alpha or paired-chain data. Broadly in line with IMGT annotations, most TCR beta V segments showed up in productive rearrangements about 90% or about 30% of the time in an earlier analysis of about 500 of the donors. In a later analysis, the rate of TCR association differed among HLA loci, with DRB1 alleles having the most associated TCRs and HLA-C alleles having the fewest. In vitro tests confirmed that a few of the cytomegalovirus-associated TCR beta chains recognize cytomegalovirus antigens. A further reported finding was that TCR beta sequences accurately predicted the HLA-A and HLA-B alleles for most subjects in the first cohort. The study gave a list of some 150 TCR beta chains associated with cytomegalovirus. V-gene and J-gene trimming of TCR beta chains was associated with a missense DCLRE1C variant in a later genetic analysis, and the association was replicated in an independent cohort. Compared with the approximately 720-donor mean, donors in an Asian-associated ancestry cluster had fewer N-insertions in productive TCRs, according to a later genetic analysis. Presence/absence analyses assumed roughly uniform sequencing depth across donors, an assumption that may not hold. A cluster of highly shared sequence variants was judged likely to be a technical artifact of the sequencing pipeline. Correlated functional status among segregating V segments might reflect linkage disequilibrium, but an unknown experimental factor could not be ruled out. HLA typing was unavailable for some donors at each locus, so association tests used only the typed subset.

Notes on this clone: Its specific antigen is unknown. No base qualities exist here, and no much larger clone lies one base off it.

The CDR3 runs 17 residues from the cysteine to the phenylalanine. The read is trimmed to its CDR3 DNA, 51 bases read in frame from base 1. The cohort comprised under 700 healthy bone marrow donors. At the time of sampling, all cohort members were nominally healthy, though unrecorded immune exposures were likely present. The donor was CMV seropositive and belonged to the group of over 250 seropositive cohort members. Every donor gave a peripheral blood sample, and the peripheral blood mononuclear cells from that sample were used for TCR beta sequencing. The Qiagen DNeasy Blood Extraction Kit was used to extract genomic DNA from the blood cell samples. Receptor libraries were prepared by the immunoSEQ multiplex PCR assay. The multiplex PCR relied on a mix of 60 forward primers for TCR Vbeta segments and 13 reverse primers for TCR Jbeta segments. Amplification of the CDR3 region of rearranged TCR beta genes was performed with a multiplex PCR assay on genomic DNA. On the Illumina HiSeq System, the amplified TCR beta libraries were sequenced as 87-base-pair reads. The authors processed their data as follows. A later analysis tallied approximately 87 million unique TCR beta chains across the approximately 670 repertoires, and some 10 million of those chains were shared by two or more donors. A nearest-neighbor algorithm error-corrected the raw reads and collapsed the reads into unique sequences, merging closely related sequences to remove PCR and sequencing errors. CDR3 sequences were aligned to IMGT reference sequences to assign V, D and J gene segments. For a sequence to be retained, at least a six-nucleotide match to both a V gene segment and a J gene segment was required. Rearrangements were called productive when the CDR3 lacked stop codons and stayed in frame with V and J; all others were non-productive. Following IMGT convention, CDR3 was defined as the stretch from the second conserved V-encoded cysteine to the conserved J-encoded phenylalanine. In an earlier analysis of around 540 of the donors, sequences lacking an unambiguous match to a single V gene segment were excluded. An earlier analysis of fewer than 650 of the donors classified V segments as functional when productive rearrangements were above 56.7% and as segregating when the standard deviation between donors was above 5%. A statistical classification framework was built for diagnosing cytomegalovirus status from the catalog of TCR beta chain sequences. In a later analysis, TCR nucleotide sequences were compared against IMGT/GENE-DB human TR gene sequences so that V and J genes could be assigned. In a later analysis, CDR3 sequences and most-parsimonious VDJ recombination scenarios were assigned using the TCRdist pipeline. In a later analysis, each TCR beta chain was defined by its CDR3 amino acid sequence together with its V-gene family, and reads without a unique V-gene family were excluded. A later analysis removed 450 to 600 highly shared, low-generation-probability nucleotide sequences to deal with suspected cross-contamination and a sequencing artifact. For each public chain, a later analysis derived a clonal expansion index from normalized ranks of inferred template counts within each repertoire. In a later analysis, generation probabilities were computed with a VDJ recombination model fitted to out-of-frame rearrangements, and the resulting probabilities were checked against IGoR. In a later analysis, hypergeometric tests were used to score TCR-TCR, TCR-HLA and TCR-CMV co-occurrence, with a repertoire-size bias correction applied to TCR pairs. In a later analysis, false discovery rates were estimated by permuting HLA or CMV assignments 20 times. In a later analysis, co-occurring TCRs were grouped using DBSCAN, with TCRdist sequence similarity added in when clustering inside HLA-allele-positive subsets. Repertoires with fewer than 30,000 or more than 120,000 public chains, plus five repertoires with anomalous nucleotide sharing, were excluded from co-occurrence clustering. TCRdb carries this immuneACCESS record with in-frame sequences only. Its versions omit some clonotypes, under half of them owing to an unresolved V gene in the studies checked, with the rest unexplained. The V and J calls and the clone size are those of that table, but D and trimming were determined from the DNA. This sample holds about 130,000 clones; around 75% were observed only once. 4.5% to 5% of the sample is held by the ten biggest clonotypes.

The sequence was collected from a man aged 60 to 69 in good health and CMV-seropositive. This receptor chain uses TRBV21-1 and TRBJ1-2; the table's D call, TRBD1, was not checked against the DNA. TRBV21-1 is a pseudogene locus. Sequencing input: PBMCs. Here the CDR3 is given as CASSKAPGQGVGYGYTF. The DNA sequence is given as TGTGCCAGCAGCAAAGCGCCGGGACAGGGGGTAGGCTATGGCTACACCTTC.